Following are 28 T cell receptor beta chains from one sample sequenced in a study of cytomegalovirus exposure and HLA in healthy donors. The PCR contained 60 Vbeta and 13 Jbeta primers. Method: immunoSEQ multiplex PCR; TCRdb's copy keeps in-frame clones and lacks some. The repertoire holds about 120,000 clones, with about 60% as singletons. Sequenced sample: PBMCs. The receptors derive from a man in his forties in good health and CMV-seropositive.

V is TRBV5-1 and J is TRBJ2-7; D is undetermined. V was cut by 4 bases and J by 1 base, with 21 bases left in between. CDR1 and CDR2 from the germline V gene are SGHRS and YFSETQ. There are 17 residues in the CDR3. For the CDR3, the DNA is TGCGCCAGCAGCCTAGACCCGACTGGGTACGGATCCTACGAGCAGTACTTC. It is translated as CASSLDPTGYGSYEQYF.

This chain connects TRBV11-3 to TRBJ1-6; the match to TRBD1 covers 8 bases. CDR3 length: 15 amino acids. Germline values: CDR1 SGHNT, CDR2 YENEEA. Trimming took 5 bases from V and 15 from J; bases not matched to a gene: 15. For the CDR3, the DNA is TGTGCCAGCAGCATAGGAGGACAGGGCGGGGAGGTCCTCCACTTT. This gives the protein CASSIGGQGGEVLHF.

The chain combines TRBV28 with TRBJ1-5, with 8 bases that match TRBD1. The germline CDR1 and CDR2 sequences are MDHEN and SYDVKM. There are 14 residues in the CDR3. V lost 8 bases and J lost 6; bases outside the gene matches: 9. The CDR3: CASGSQGAGQPQHF. The CDR3 nucleotides read TGTGCCAGCGGATCCCAGGGGGCGGGTCAGCCCCAGCATTTT.

There are a few counts of this clone. V gene TRBV2 combines with J gene TRBJ2-3; possible D gene TRBD1, 6 bases. V gave up 2 bases and J gave up 8 bases, with 17 bases separating them. CDR3 length: 15 residues. Germline CDR1 reads SNHLY; CDR2 reads FYNNEI. Here the CDR3 DNA reads TGTGCCAGCAGTGAACCCCGCCTGACAGGCCTTACGCAGTATTTT. Its protein product is CASSEPRLTGLTQYF.

The CDR3 loop is CASSPRGRAFNQPQHF. CDR3 DNA: TGTGCCAGCAGCCCCCGTGGGCGGGCCTTCAATCAGCCCCAGCATTTT. The V call is TRBV21-1, the J call TRBJ1-5. TRBV21-1 is shown as a pseudogene. The CDR3 runs 16 residues.

This chain uses TRBV5-1 with TRBJ1-6, with D possibly matching TRBD1 (5 bases). The CDR3 extends over 14 amino acids. Trimming pared 0 bases from V and 9 bases from J, leaving 10 bases between. CDR1 is SGHRS and CDR2 is YFSETQ in the germline V gene. The CDR3 is CASSLGQGASPLHF. For the CDR3, the DNA is TGCGCCAGCAGCTTGGGGCAGGGCGCTTCACCCCTCCACTTT.

The genes are TRBV28 and TRBJ2-1; the match to TRBD2 covers 13 bases. This CDR3 has 15 amino acids. V lost 4 bases and J lost 10; bases outside the gene matches: 7. CDR1 is MDHEN, CDR2 SYDVKM, per germline. The CDR3 sequence: CASSSSGTSGIEQFF. CDR3 sequence (DNA): TGTGCCAGCAGTTCATCCGGGACTAGCGGGATCGAGCAGTTCTTC. Full variable domain (remainder filled in from reference TRBV28 and TRBJ2-1): DVKVTQSSRYLVKRTGEKVFLECVQDMDHENMFWYRQDPGLGLRLIYFSYDVKMKEKGDIPEGYSVSREKKERFSLILESASTNQTSMYLCASSSSGTSGIEQFFGPGTRLTVL.

This sequence joins TRBV7-9 and TRBJ1-1; a weak D match, TRBD1 (5 bases). From germline, CDR1 is SEHNR and CDR2 FQNEAQ (reference sequence). V gave up 2 bases and J gave up 3 bases, with 16 bases separating them. CDR3 length: 16 residues. Here the CDR3 DNA reads TGTGCCAGCAGCTTATACAGGACACGCGAGGACACTGAAGCTTTCTTT. Translation gives CASSLYRTREDTEAFF.

This sequence joins TRBV30 and TRBJ1-5, with 8 positions matching TRBD1. Germline V gene sequence: CDR1 GTSNPN, CDR2 SVGIG (reference sequence). After removal of 5 bases from V and 0 bases from J, the junction contained 9 bases not matched to a gene. This CDR3 is built from 16 residues. CDR3 sequence: CAWSGTGSYSNQPQHF. CDR3 nucleotide sequence: TGTGCCTGGTCCGGGACAGGTTCATATAGCAATCAGCCCCAGCATTTT. The full variable domain, completed using reference TRBV30 and TRBJ1-5, is SQTIHQWPATLVQPVGSPLSLECTVEGTSNPNLYWYRQAAGRGLQLLFYSVGIGQISSEVPQNLSASRPQDRQFILSSKKLLLSDSGFYLCAWSGTGSYSNQPQHFGDGTRLSIL.

CDR3 DNA sequence: TGTGCCAGCAGCCCTGGCAATAGCGGGAGGGCCCTGGACGAGCAGTACTTC. Its protein product is CASSPGNSGRALDEQYF. The chain links TRBV9 to TRBJ2-7; TRBD2 aligns across 11 bases. Germline CDR1 reads SGDLS; CDR2 reads YYNGEE. The CDR3 contains 17 residues. Trimming took 4 bases from V and 5 from J; bases not matched to a gene: 14.

This clone was detected only once. This chain links TRBV6-1 with TRBJ1-3; TRBD1 is a possible D gene (5 bases). Germline values: CDR1 MNHNS, CDR2 SASEGT. With 3 bases removed from V and 0 bases from J, the gap between germline ends came to 12 bases. This CDR3 spans 16 amino acids. The CDR3 DNA sequence: TGTGCCAGCAGTGAGAGCGGGGGGAGCTCTGGAAACACCATATATTTT. Translated, it gives CASSESGGSSGNTIYF.

V is TRBV30 and J is TRBJ2-7; D call uncertain. The CDR3 is made up of 11 amino acids. Germline V gene data show CDR1 as GTSNPN and CDR2 as SVGIG (reference sequence). V was cut by 2 bases and J by 6 bases, with 8 bases left in between. The CDR3 DNA sequence: TGTGCCTGGAGTAGAGGTGGCGAGCAGTACTTC. Translation gives CAWSRGGEQYF.

The chain recombines TRBV15 with TRBJ2-6; TRBD2 might be the D (5 bases). This CDR3 contains 17 residues. CDR1 is LNHNV and CDR2 is YYDKDF in the germline V gene (reference sequence). V lost 1 base to trimming and J lost 4 bases, with 14 bases between them. CDR3 sequence: CATSRAMGTGGANVLTF. CDR3 nucleotides: TGTGCCACCAGCAGAGCGATGGGAACGGGAGGGGCCAACGTCCTGACTTTC.

The table lists this clone with a count of one. The chain joins TRBV11-3 to TRBJ2-7; 8 nucleotides align to TRBD2. This CDR3 has 14 amino acids. Germline-derived CDR1 and CDR2 are SGHNT and YENEEA. After removal of 5 bases from V and 4 bases from J, the junction contained 7 bases not matched to a gene. The CDR3 region is CASSPGRGEYEQYF. CDR3 in DNA: TGTGCCAGCAGCCCAGGGCGGGGGGAGTACGAGCAGTACTTC.

This clone was seen a handful of times. This chain links TRBV6-1 with TRBJ1-2, with D hard to call. Germline CDR1 reads MNHNS; CDR2 reads SASEGT. Trimming took 3 bases from V and 3 from J, leaving 14 bases between them. This CDR3 is built from 15 residues. CDR3 bases: TGTGCCAGCAGTGAGGGAGAAAGCGGGGACTATGGCTACACCTTC. Its translation: CASSEGESGDYGYTF.

CDR3 nucleotide sequence: TGTGCCAGCACCCAGAATCCAGAATACACAGATACGCAGTATTTT. It codes for CASTQNPEYTDTQYF. This chain connects TRBV6-1 to TRBJ2-3, with D hard to call. The CDR3 has 15 amino acids. The germline gives CDR1 MNHNS, CDR2 SASEGT. V shed 7 bases and J shed 2 bases, with 16 bases lying between them.

This sequence joins TRBV18 and TRBJ1-2, with TRBD1 matching 7 bases. The CDR3 sequence is 15 residues long. CDR1 is KGHSH, CDR2 LQKENI, per germline. The V gene end was trimmed by 5 bases and the J gene end by 2 bases; junction bases not matched to a gene: 8. The CDR3 DNA sequence: TGTGCCAGCTCATCATTCGACAGGGCCAACTATGGCTACACCTTC. This translates into CASSSFDRANYGYTF.

The chain joins TRBV5-6 to TRBJ2-7; the D gene is possibly TRBD1 (5 bases). CDR1 and CDR2 from the germline V gene are SGHDT and YYEEEE. The CDR3 is made up of 14 amino acids. Trimming pared 0 bases from V and 0 bases from J, leaving 7 bases between. The CDR3: CASSLGDSSYEQYF. CDR3 nucleotide sequence: TGTGCCAGCAGCTTGGGAGACAGCTCCTACGAGCAGTACTTC.

The chain couples TRBV4-1 to TRBJ1-1; a weak D match, TRBD1 (5 bases). Trimming took off 4 bases at V and 1 base at J, with 16 bases between the two ends. The CDR3 extends over 16 amino acids. Germline-derived CDR1 and CDR2 are MGHRA and YSYEKL. The CDR3 reads CASSPGTGGGNTEAFF. The CDR3 DNA reads TGCGCCAGCAGCCCTGGGACGGGGGGAGGGAACACTGAAGCTTTCTTT.

This rearrangement joins TRBV5-1 to TRBJ1-2, with D perhaps TRBD1 (6 bases). Germline-derived CDR1 and CDR2 are SGHRS and YFSETQ. CDR3 length: 14 amino acids. The germline V and J ends were trimmed by 6 bases and 2 bases, with 14 bases remaining between them. The CDR3 coding sequence is TGCGCCAGCAACATCGGGGGGGCAAACTATGGCTACACCTTC. This gives the protein CASNIGGANYGYTF.

The rearrangement joins TRBV6-5 to TRBJ2-4; D unresolved. Trimming removed 4 bases from V and 0 bases from J, with 13 bases in between. Germline assignment: CDR1 MNHEY and CDR2 SVGAGI. The CDR3 is 16 residues long. CDR3 loop: CASSWSKSIAKNIQYF. Here the CDR3 DNA reads TGTGCCAGCAGTTGGAGCAAATCGATAGCCAAAAACATTCAGTACTTC.

The genes are TRBV10-1 and TRBJ2-7; TRBD2 aligns across 13 bases. CDR1 and CDR2 (germline): WNHNN, SYGVQD (reference sequence). V shed 1 base and J 0 bases; nucleotides not matched to a gene: 3. The CDR3 spans 17 residues. CDR3 residues: CASSEWGTSGDSYEQYF. The CDR3 DNA reads as TGCGCCAGCAGTGAGTGGGGGACTAGCGGGGACTCCTACGAGCAGTACTTC.

The chain couples TRBV5-1 to TRBJ2-5; tentatively, D is TRBD1 (5 bases). The CDR3 contains 14 residues. CDR1 is SGHRS, CDR2 YFSETQ, per germline. Trimming took 6 bases from V and 4 from J, leaving 16 bases between them. The CDR3 coding sequence is TGCGCCAGCACACCCCCGGAGACAGTAGAGACCCAGTACTTC. This gives the protein CASTPPETVETQYF.

This clone was seen more than once but under ten times. This chain joins TRBV30 and TRBJ1-2; a weak D match, TRBD1 (6 bases). Trimming cost V 0 bases and J 7 bases, with 12 bases left between them. Germline CDR1 GTSNPN, CDR2 SVGIG (reference sequence). This CDR3 is built from 13 residues. The CDR3 loop is CAWSVQGSSGYTF. CDR3 DNA sequence: TGTGCCTGGAGTGTTCAGGGGTCTAGTGGCTACACCTTC.

Regarding this clone: The same CDR3 is also encoded by other DNA sequences in this sample. V is TRBV4-2 and J is TRBJ2-1, with TRBD2 matching 11 bases. J gave up 4 bases and V 0 bases, and 2 bases lay outside the gene matches. The CDR3 has 16 amino acids. CDR1 and CDR2 from the germline V gene are LGHNA and YNFKEQ. In DNA form, the CDR3 reads TGTGCCAGCAGCCAAGATGGGACTAGCGGTTACAATGAGCAGTTCTTC. Translating it yields CASSQDGTSGYNEQFF.

CDR3 in DNA: TGCGCCAGCAGCGCTCTTGGGTCATCGGGGGGGGAGCAGTACTTC. Protein sequence: CASSALGSSGGEQYF. The rearrangement uses TRBV5-1 and TRBJ2-7; 8 bases map to TRBD2. The CDR3 consists of 15 residues. Germline assignment: CDR1 SGHRS and CDR2 YFSETQ. V gave up 4 bases and J gave up 7 bases; unmatched junction bases: 13.

For the CDR3, the DNA is TGTGCTAGTGGTTTGGTATTAAGGGGGTTGGTACTAGCGGGGGGCCCCCCTCAAGAGACCCAGTACTTC. Encoded protein: CASGLVLRGLVLAGGPPQETQYF. The genes are TRBV12-5 and TRBJ2-5; 12 bases fit TRBD2. Trimming at V came to 0 bases and at J to 2 bases, leaving 22 bases not matched to a gene. CDR1 and CDR2 from the germline V gene are LGHNT and FRNRAP. There are 23 residues in the CDR3.

This clone was observed a few times. The genes are TRBV5-4 and TRBJ2-7, with TRBD1 identical over 8 bases. From germline, CDR1 is SGHNT and CDR2 YYREEE (reference sequence). The CDR3 has 14 residues. V lost 4 bases and J lost 6; bases outside the gene matches: 9. The CDR3 sequence is CASSKKTGEREQYF. CDR3 nucleotide sequence: TGTGCCAGCAGCAAAAAGACAGGGGAACGCGAGCAGTACTTC. The full variable domain, with the rest looked up from reference TRBV5-4 and TRBJ2-7, is ETGVTQSPTHLIKTRGQQVTLRCSSQSGHNTVSWYQQALGQGPQFIFQYYREEENGRGNFPPRFSGLQFPNYSSELNVNALELDDSALYLCASSKKTGEREQYFGPGTRLTVT.